These T cell receptor beta chains were read from a single sample in a study of human T cells and chemical hapten exposure. TCRdb re-called the RACE reads with MiXCR, one entry per CDR3 protein. The sample comprises over 70,000 distinct CDR3 sequences, 8.5% of which are singletons, and roughly 3% rests with the top ten. The sequencing used whole blood, collected in connection with sensitization to the hapten diphenylcyclopropenone (DPC). The receptors stem from a woman between 50 and 59 years old with alopecia areata. Some clones in this sample may be carry-over from other donors' samples. Each CDR3 is given with its conserved first and last residue. The D gene is left open where the match is weak. Clone size appears in some rows only: once, few, many, or a class for an expanded clone.

CASSGGQGAYEQYF | TGTGCCAGCAGCGGCGGACAGGGAGCCTACGAGCAGTACTTC | TRBV7-9 | few | 14 | TRBD1 | TRBJ2-7
CASILDRAGEKLFF | - | TRBV2 | few | 14 | - | TRBJ1-4
CASSSPGQSYNEQFF | TGTGCCAGCAGCTCTCCGGGACAGAGCTACAATGAGCAGTTCTTC | TRBV5-4 | few | 15 | TRBD1 | TRBJ2-1
CASRTSSNQPQHF | TGTGCCAGCCGGACGAGTTCTAATCAGCCCCAGCATTTT | TRBV6-5 | many | 13 | - | TRBJ1-5
CASSLTGGGNYGYTF | TGCGCCAGCAGCCTAACAGGGGGAGGGAATTATGGCTACACCTTC | TRBV5-1 | few | 15 | TRBD1 | TRBJ1-2
CASSPRGGYEQYF | TGTGCCAGCAGCCCCCGCGGCGGTTACGAGCAGTACTTC | TRBV3-1 | few | 13 | - | TRBJ2-7
CASSLLLGAGELFF | TGTGCCAGCAGTTTATTACTAGGGGCCGGGGAGCTGTTTTTT | TRBV12-3/TRBV12-4 | few | 14 | - | TRBJ2-2
CASSLELYTEAFF | TGCGCCAGCAGCTTGGAGCTGTACACTGAAGCTTTCTTT | TRBV5-1 | many | 13 | - | TRBJ1-1
CASSEAEDWTGDTDTQYF | TGTGCCAGCAGTGAAGCCGAGGATTGGACAGGAGACACAGATACGCAGTATTTT | TRBV2 | many | 18 | TRBD1 | TRBJ2-3
CSARGGGGAGPDTQYF | TGCAGTGCTAGAGGAGGCGGGGGGGCCGGGCCAGATACGCAGTATTTT | TRBV20-1 | - | 16 | TRBD2 | TRBJ2-3
CSARSPSTYEQYF | TGCAGTGCTAGATCTCCCAGTACCTACGAGCAGTACTTC | TRBV20-1 | many | 13 | - | TRBJ2-7
CASTKRGPTDTQYF | TGTGCCAGCACCAAGCGGGGCCCCACAGATACGCAGTATTTT | TRBV11-2 | few | 14 | TRBD2 | TRBJ2-3
CSAEGDLSTDTQYF | TGCAGTGCTGAGGGGGACCTCAGCACAGATACGCAGTATTTT | TRBV20-1 | - | 14 | - | TRBJ2-3
CASRHRGGGELFF | TGTGCCAGCAGACACAGGGGAGGCGGGGAGCTGTTTTTT | TRBV27 | - | 13 | - | TRBJ2-2
CATSGGGPDEQFF | TGTGCCACCAGCGGGGGGGGGCCCGATGAGCAGTTCTTC | TRBV15 | - | 13 | - | TRBJ2-1
CASSWADNQPQHF | TGTGCCAGCAGTTGGGCGGACAATCAGCCCCAGCATTTT | TRBV6-2/TRBV6-3 | many | 13 | - | TRBJ1-5
CSAFTGYGYTF | TGCAGTGCTTTTACAGGATATGGCTACACCTTC | TRBV20-1 | few | 11 | - | TRBJ1-2
CASSDTGTSGGAGELFF | TGTGCCAGCAGTGATACCGGGACTAGCGGGGGAGCCGGGGAGCTGTTTTTT | TRBV21-1 | few | 17 | - | TRBJ2-2
CASSPNTDTQYF | TGTGCCAGCAGCCCTAACACAGATACGCAGTATTTT | TRBV12-3/TRBV12-4 | many | 12 | - | TRBJ2-3
CASKVQENTEAFF | TGTGCCAGCAAAGTCCAGGAGAACACTGAAGCTTTCTTT | TRBV12-3/TRBV12-4 | many | 13 | - | TRBJ1-1
CASSRQGAKTEAFF | TGTGCCAGCAGTCGACAGGGGGCAAAAACTGAAGCTTTCTTT | TRBV2 | - | 14 | TRBD1 | TRBJ1-1